This TCR beta chain was captured in a study of T-cell memory formation after mild COVID-19. CDR3 size: 13 residues. The germline V gene has CDR1 GTSNPN and CDR2 SVGIG (reference sequence). V was trimmed by 0 bases and J by 3 bases, leaving 8 bases between them. One entry per CDR3 protein, called by TCRdb with MiXCR from the 5' RACE reads. The sample includes around 420,000 distinct CDR3 sequences, less than 25% of them seen just once. The V gene is TRBV30, the J gene TRBJ1-2; D call uncertain. Sequenced sample: PBMCs or a T cell subset sorted from them (not recorded which). The TCR originated in an adult woman who had mild COVID-19 (a few samples of this study predate the infection). Cell type and time point are not known. This chain's CDR3 is CAWSVSADYGYTF. Here the CDR3 DNA reads TGTGCCTGGAGTGTATCGGCAGACTATGGCTACACCTTC.